The present T cell receptor (beta chain) was sequenced within a study of T-cell reconstitution after alpha-beta-depleted transplantation in children. General study findings and limits: Newly made T cells mostly supplied T-cell counts and diversity one year after transplant. There were reportedly several hundred expanded graft clones from which alpha-beta T cells came about two months after transplant.

Germline values: CDR1 MDHEN, CDR2 SYDVKM. V gave up 3 bases and J gave up 1 base, with 9 bases separating them. The length of the CDR3 is 14 residues. Comments on this clonotype: Its antigen is unidentified.

Molecular barcoding with unique molecular identifiers was used for the TCRbeta library. A single record per CDR3 protein comes from TCRdb applying MiXCR to the PCR reads. Altogether about 500,000 distinct CDR3 sequences are present, 11% being singletons, with the ten largest covering 12% to 15%. The rearrangement joins TRBV28 to TRBJ2-5; D gene ambiguous. The sequence was obtained from a female patient aged 2-15 years who had a stem cell transplant for aplastic anemia, so the T cells may come from the graft donor. This specimen consisted of PBMCs, mostly from graft donor cells, obtained 180 days after TCRalphabeta/CD19-depleted stem cell transplant. The DNA of the CDR3 is TGTGCCAGCAGTTTCACGGGTCCCCAAGAGACCCAGTACTTC. The encoded protein is CASSFTGPQETQYF.